This TCR beta chain is drawn from a study of blood T cells in healthy people across ages. General study results and limits: No conclusive comparison of naive versus antigen-experienced cells was possible with unsorted PBMCs.

This clonotype came up a few times. What it binds is not known. V was shortened by 4 bases and J by 3 bases, with 12 bases between the two germline ends. There are 15 residues in the CDR3. Germline V gene sequence: CDR1 KGHSH, CDR2 LQKENI. Primers used in a second PCR of about 7 to 11 cycles were a sample-barcoded 5' primer and a J-beta primer mix. TCRdb re-analysed the 5' RACE reads in MiXCR, keeping a single row per CDR3 protein. The sample consists of about 1.7 million distinct CDR3 sequences, 28% of them appearing once. The sequenced sample was blood. The receptor comes from a woman in her twenties or thirties in good health. J is TRBJ1-4 and V is TRBV18, with D perhaps matching TRBD1 (5 bases). CDR3 amino acids: CASSRTSEPNEKLFF. DNA for the CDR3: TGTGCCAGCTCACGGACATCGGAGCCTAATGAAAAACTGTTTTTT.